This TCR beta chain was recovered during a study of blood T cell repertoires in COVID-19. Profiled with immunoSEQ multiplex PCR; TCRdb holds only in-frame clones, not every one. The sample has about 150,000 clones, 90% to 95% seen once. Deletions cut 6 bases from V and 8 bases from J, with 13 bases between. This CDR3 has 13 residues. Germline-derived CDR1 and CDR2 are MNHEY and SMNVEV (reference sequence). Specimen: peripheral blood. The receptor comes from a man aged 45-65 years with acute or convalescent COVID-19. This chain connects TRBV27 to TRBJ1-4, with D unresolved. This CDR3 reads CASSAGLTEKLFF. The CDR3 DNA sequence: TGTGCCAGCAGCGCAGGACTTACCGAAAAACTGTTTTTT.